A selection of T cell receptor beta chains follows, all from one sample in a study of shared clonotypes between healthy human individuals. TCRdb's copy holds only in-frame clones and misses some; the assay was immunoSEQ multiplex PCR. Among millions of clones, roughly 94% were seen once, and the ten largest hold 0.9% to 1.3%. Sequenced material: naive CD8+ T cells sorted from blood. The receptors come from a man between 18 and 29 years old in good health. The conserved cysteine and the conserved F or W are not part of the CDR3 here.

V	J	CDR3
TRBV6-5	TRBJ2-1	ASSYVSVGDEQF
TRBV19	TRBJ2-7	ASSIGQRYEQY
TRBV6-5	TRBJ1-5	ASSEGASGQPQH
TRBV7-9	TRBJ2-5	EAGTVRGDREEETQY
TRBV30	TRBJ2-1	AWTWGSYNEQF
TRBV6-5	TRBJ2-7	ASSYLSGDYEQY
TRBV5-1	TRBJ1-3	ASTDGPGHSGNTIY
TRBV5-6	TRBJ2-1	ASSFSGLADNEQF
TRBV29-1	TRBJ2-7	SVEQGDSYEQY
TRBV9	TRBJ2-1	ASSVLGIDEQF
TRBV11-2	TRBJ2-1	ASSFNFLGTSDTNEQF
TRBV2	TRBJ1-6	ASMVVLGQYNSPLH
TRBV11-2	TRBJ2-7	ASSFSGSLSYEQY
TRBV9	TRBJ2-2	ASSVQGTFHAGELF
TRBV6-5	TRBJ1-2	ASSYGPIGARGYT
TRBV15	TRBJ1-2	ATSRDLDGGRGYGYT
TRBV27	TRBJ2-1	ASTPPAGAHNEQF
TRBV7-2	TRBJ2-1	ASSVRTVYNEQF
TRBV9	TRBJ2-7	ASSVGAGATYEQY
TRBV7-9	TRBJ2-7	ASSPRQVPGEQY
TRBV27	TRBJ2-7	ASSWDLSYEQY
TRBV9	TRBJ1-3	ASSVGTEGEGNTIY
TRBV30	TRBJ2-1	AWSVPLAGLIYNEQF
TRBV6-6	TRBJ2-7	ASSYIRDYEQY
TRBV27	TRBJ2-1	ASSPDSPGQSNEQF
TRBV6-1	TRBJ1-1	ASSDPDRGWAF
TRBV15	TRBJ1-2	ATSRGDGYT
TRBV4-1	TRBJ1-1	ASRGGNTEAF
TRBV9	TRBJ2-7	ASSVRSDTDSYEQY
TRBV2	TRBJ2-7	ASTQGVLSYEQY
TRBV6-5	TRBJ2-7	ASSYSGAPYEQY
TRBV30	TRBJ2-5	AWSGLAETQY
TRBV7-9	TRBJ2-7	ASSQTGGIFYEQY
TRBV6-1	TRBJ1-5	ASRRGNQPQH
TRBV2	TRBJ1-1	ARQAEIMNTEAF
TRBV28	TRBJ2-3	ASSLGSFAGDTQY
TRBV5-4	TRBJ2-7	ASSLGQGGSYEQY
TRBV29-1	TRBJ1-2	SVFASSGQGASGYT
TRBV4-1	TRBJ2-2	ASSTGRTGELF
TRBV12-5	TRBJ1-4	ASGTGFNEKLF
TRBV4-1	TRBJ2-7	ASSAEPQDYEQY
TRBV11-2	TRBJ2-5	ASSFGQETQY
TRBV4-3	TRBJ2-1	ASSQDTLEGNEQF
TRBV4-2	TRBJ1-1	ASSQDSGEGTEAF
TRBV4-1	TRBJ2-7	ASSLSNTWAGEQY
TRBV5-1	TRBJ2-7	ASSLAIEENYEQY
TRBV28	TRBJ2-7	ASNSERATYEQY
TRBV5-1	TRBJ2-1	ASGIAGPYNEQF
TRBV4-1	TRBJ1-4	ASSPRGQGKINEKLF
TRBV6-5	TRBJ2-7	ASSYSGGMIIYEQY
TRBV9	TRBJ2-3	ASSADGITDTQY